Detailed here is one T cell receptor beta chain. The data originate from a study of T cell changes during pregnancy in multiple sclerosis. TCRdb's table, derived via immunoSEQ multiplex PCR, lists solely in-frame clones and lacks some. The repertoire holds under 130,000 clones, with almost 95% as singletons. This CDR3 region has 16 residues. V gave up 6 bases and J gave up 4 bases, with 21 bases separating them. In germline, CDR1 is ENHRY, CDR2 SYGVKD. The TCR comes from a female donor with multiple sclerosis, enrolled in a pregnancy study. The chain has TRBV10-3 and TRBJ1-1; tentatively, D is TRBD1 (6 bases). This specimen consisted of peripheral blood, obtained after pregnancy. The CDR3 sequence: CAIRDRTAGGGTEAFF. The CDR3 DNA follows: TGTGCCATCAGAGACCGGACAGCCGGGGGGGGCACTGAAGCTTTCTTT.